This T cell receptor beta chain was profiled in a study of identical twins. TCRdb processed the 5' RACE reads anew with MiXCR; each CDR3 protein has one entry. The sample lists hundreds of thousands of distinct CDR3 sequences; around 8% were seen once. The table lists this clonotype with many counts. Per the germline V gene, CDR1 is SNHLY and CDR2 is FYNNEI. Trimming left V 4 bases short and J 1 base short, with 14 bases between. The CDR3 runs to 16 residues. These data were also filed under a second study, of yellow fever vaccine responses in identical twins.

The chain carries TRBV2 and TRBJ2-1; D call uncertain. Material: memory (CD45RO+) T cells sorted from blood. The sequence was obtained from a woman younger than 35 in good health. CDR3 loop: CASSVEAWGSYNEQFF. As DNA, the CDR3 is TGTGCCAGCAGTGTAGAAGCCTGGGGATCCTACAATGAGCAGTTCTTC.